Listed below are T cell receptor beta chains from one sample, sequenced in a study of cytomegalovirus exposure and HLA in healthy donors. Sequencing was performed with immunoSEQ multiplex PCR; in TCRdb, only in-frame clones are kept and a portion is missing. This repertoire includes 45,000 to 55,000 clones. Input material: PBMCs. Receptors originate from a woman between 50 and 59 years old in good health and CMV-seropositive. Each CDR3 is given with its conserved first and last residue. A D gene is named only where the DNA matches it firmly. Expanded clones are given a class, and other clones once, few, many or no size at all.

d_call: NA; v_call: TRBV29-1; j_call: TRBJ1-2; clone_size: NA; cdr3_length: 11; cdr3_nt: TGCAGCGGTTCAGGTTTATATGGCTACACCTTC; cdr3_aa: CSGSGLYGYTF
d_call: NA; v_call: TRBV29-1; j_call: TRBJ2-1; clone_size: NA; cdr3_length: 12; cdr3_nt: TGCAGCGTTGGTCGGGGGAACAATGAGCAGTTCTTC; cdr3_aa: CSVGRGNNEQFF
d_call: TRBD2; v_call: TRBV7-9; j_call: TRBJ2-7; clone_size: NA; cdr3_length: 14; cdr3_nt: TGTGCCAGCAGCCCGGGACTAGCGGGAGACGAGCAGTACTTC; cdr3_aa: CASSPGLAGDEQYF
d_call: TRBD1; v_call: TRBV6-6; j_call: TRBJ2-6; clone_size: NA; cdr3_length: 15; cdr3_nt: TGTGCCAGCAGTCGGACAGGGACTGGGGCCAACGTCCTGACTTTC; cdr3_aa: CASSRTGTGANVLTF
d_call: NA; v_call: TRBV11-1; j_call: TRBJ2-7; clone_size: NA; cdr3_length: 11; cdr3_nt: TGTGCCAGCAGCTTACGAGGCGAGCAGTACTTC; cdr3_aa: CASSLRGEQYF
d_call: NA; v_call: TRBV5-5; j_call: TRBJ1-5; clone_size: NA; cdr3_length: 15; cdr3_nt: TGTGCCAGCAGCTTGGAACAGTTACGTGGTGTGCCCCAGCATTTT; cdr3_aa: CASSLEQLRGVPQHF
d_call: NA; v_call: TRBV28; j_call: TRBJ1-1; clone_size: NA; cdr3_length: 18; cdr3_nt: TGTGCCAGCAGTTTATGGATCCGGGTAGGTGGAATGAACACTGAAGCTTTCTTT; cdr3_aa: CASSLWIRVGGMNTEAFF
d_call: NA; v_call: TRBV13; j_call: TRBJ1-1; clone_size: NA; cdr3_length: 13; cdr3_nt: TGTGCCAGCAGCAACAGGCGGGGGGCTGAAGCTTTCTTT; cdr3_aa: CASSNRRGAEAFF
d_call: NA; v_call: TRBV5-1; j_call: TRBJ2-5; clone_size: NA; cdr3_length: 12; cdr3_nt: TGCGCCAGCAGCAGTAACAGAGAGACCCAGTACTTC; cdr3_aa: CASSSNRETQYF
d_call: TRBD1; v_call: TRBV25-1; j_call: TRBJ2-7; clone_size: NA; cdr3_length: 12; cdr3_nt: TGTGCCACCTTAGGACAGGGCACCGAGCAGTACTTC; cdr3_aa: CATLGQGTEQYF
d_call: TRBD1; v_call: TRBV15; j_call: TRBJ2-2; clone_size: NA; cdr3_length: 17; cdr3_nt: TGTGCCACCAGCATTGTGGTGGAAAGGGGGCGCGACGGGGAGCTGTTTTTT; cdr3_aa: CATSIVVERGRDGELFF
d_call: NA; v_call: TRBV29-1; j_call: TRBJ2-4; clone_size: NA; cdr3_length: 12; cdr3_nt: TGCAGCGTTGAAATGGCAACAGACATTCAGTACTTC; cdr3_aa: CSVEMATDIQYF
d_call: TRBD1; v_call: TRBV14; j_call: TRBJ2-7; clone_size: NA; cdr3_length: 16; cdr3_nt: TGTGCCAGCAGCCACGCGGGACAGGGCTACTCCTACGAGCAGTACTTC; cdr3_aa: CASSHAGQGYSYEQYF
d_call: NA; v_call: TRBV11-3; j_call: TRBJ2-7; clone_size: NA; cdr3_length: 13; cdr3_nt: TGTGCCAGCAGCTTAAGGTTCAGGGACGAGCAGTACTTC; cdr3_aa: CASSLRFRDEQYF
d_call: NA; v_call: TRBV5-1; j_call: TRBJ1-2; clone_size: NA; cdr3_length: 13; cdr3_nt: TGCGCCAGCAGCCGCGACGGAGGCTATGGCTACACCTTC; cdr3_aa: CASSRDGGYGYTF
d_call: NA; v_call: TRBV7-9; j_call: TRBJ1-1; clone_size: medium-sized; cdr3_length: 12; cdr3_nt: TGTGCCAGCAGCTTAGAGGGGGTTGAAGCTTTCTTT; cdr3_aa: CASSLEGVEAFF
d_call: NA; v_call: TRBV5-5; j_call: TRBJ2-7; clone_size: NA; cdr3_length: 13; cdr3_nt: TGTGCCAGCAGCCAGGGGTTAACCTACGAGCAGTACTTC; cdr3_aa: CASSQGLTYEQYF
d_call: TRBD2; v_call: TRBV7-9; j_call: TRBJ2-2; clone_size: NA; cdr3_length: 18; cdr3_nt: TGTGCCAGCAGCTTAAAGGCTCGGGTAGCGGGGCACACCGGGGAGCTGTTTTTT; cdr3_aa: CASSLKARVAGHTGELFF
d_call: TRBD1; v_call: TRBV6-6; j_call: TRBJ1-1; clone_size: NA; cdr3_length: 13; cdr3_nt: TGTGCCAGCAGAACGACGAACAGGGGTGAAGCTTTCTTT; cdr3_aa: CASRTTNRGEAFF
d_call: TRBD1; v_call: TRBV29-1; j_call: TRBJ1-3; clone_size: NA; cdr3_length: 13; cdr3_nt: TGCAGCGTTTCCAGGGGGCTAGGAAACACCATATATTTT; cdr3_aa: CSVSRGLGNTIYF
d_call: TRBD1; v_call: TRBV30; j_call: TRBJ2-7; clone_size: NA; cdr3_length: 15; cdr3_nt: TGCGCGGGACAGGGATTTTATCTAGGTCGGTACGAGCAGTACTTC; cdr3_aa: CAGQGFYLGRYEQYF
d_call: NA; v_call: TRBV7-3; j_call: TRBJ2-2; clone_size: NA; cdr3_length: 14; cdr3_nt: TGTGCCAGCAGCTTACAGGGATTCACCGGGGAGCTGTTTTTT; cdr3_aa: CASSLQGFTGELFF
d_call: NA; v_call: TRBV19; j_call: TRBJ2-5; clone_size: NA; cdr3_length: 17; cdr3_nt: TGTGCCAGTAGTATTATTAGCGACGAGCGTAGACAAGAGACCCAGTACTTC; cdr3_aa: CASSIISDERRQETQYF
d_call: TRBD2; v_call: TRBV14; j_call: TRBJ2-3; clone_size: NA; cdr3_length: 15; cdr3_nt: TGTGCCAGCAGCCTACTAGCGGATAGCACAGATACGCAGTATTTT; cdr3_aa: CASSLLADSTDTQYF
d_call: NA; v_call: TRBV29-1; j_call: TRBJ2-3; clone_size: NA; cdr3_length: 13; cdr3_nt: TGCAGCGTGGCAACAGAGAGCACAGATACGCAGTATTTT; cdr3_aa: CSVATESTDTQYF
d_call: NA; v_call: TRBV11-2; j_call: TRBJ1-5; clone_size: NA; cdr3_length: 13; cdr3_nt: TGTGCCAGCAGCCCAGGGATTTGGCAGCCCCAGCATTTT; cdr3_aa: CASSPGIWQPQHF
d_call: TRBD2; v_call: TRBV7-9; j_call: TRBJ2-1; clone_size: NA; cdr3_length: 13; cdr3_nt: TGTGCCAGCAGCTTCTCTAGCGGGGACTCGCTGTTCTTC; cdr3_aa: CASSFSSGDSLFF
d_call: NA; v_call: TRBV30; j_call: TRBJ1-6; clone_size: NA; cdr3_length: 13; cdr3_nt: TGTGCCTGGAGTGTCGGGAGATTCACGGCCCTCCACTTT; cdr3_aa: CAWSVGRFTALHF
d_call: NA; v_call: TRBV4-2; j_call: TRBJ1-2; clone_size: NA; cdr3_length: 16; cdr3_nt: TGTGCCAGCAGCCAAGCTGACTGGACAGACCTCTATGGCTACACCTTC; cdr3_aa: CASSQADWTDLYGYTF
d_call: TRBD1; v_call: TRBV5-4; j_call: TRBJ1-1; clone_size: NA; cdr3_length: 15; cdr3_nt: TGTGCCAGCACACCCGGGACAGTGATGAACACTGAAGCTTTCTTT; cdr3_aa: CASTPGTVMNTEAFF
d_call: TRBD2; v_call: TRBV5-1; j_call: TRBJ2-7; clone_size: NA; cdr3_length: 14; cdr3_nt: TGCGCCAGCAGCATCACTAGCGGATCCTACGAGCAGTACTTC; cdr3_aa: CASSITSGSYEQYF
d_call: NA; v_call: TRBV18; j_call: TRBJ2-1; clone_size: NA; cdr3_length: 12; cdr3_nt: TGTGCCAGCTCACCGTGGGAGTTTGAGCAGTTCTTC; cdr3_aa: CASSPWEFEQFF
d_call: TRBD1; v_call: TRBV27; j_call: TRBJ1-2; clone_size: NA; cdr3_length: 13; cdr3_nt: TGTGCCAGCAGCCGCCGGACAGGGGACGGCTACACCTTC; cdr3_aa: CASSRRTGDGYTF
d_call: TRBD1; v_call: TRBV29-1; j_call: TRBJ2-2; clone_size: NA; cdr3_length: 14; cdr3_nt: TGCAGCGGTGGACAGGGCGCGAACACCGGGGAGCTGTTTTTT; cdr3_aa: CSGGQGANTGELFF
d_call: NA; v_call: TRBV30; j_call: TRBJ1-4; clone_size: NA; cdr3_length: 13; cdr3_nt: TGTGCCTGGAGTTTAAACAGGGCCGAAAAACTGTTTTTT; cdr3_aa: CAWSLNRAEKLFF
d_call: NA; v_call: TRBV5-1; j_call: TRBJ2-3; clone_size: NA; cdr3_length: 15; cdr3_nt: TGCGCCAGCAGCTTGGCCTGGCCTAGCACAGATACGCAGTATTTT; cdr3_aa: CASSLAWPSTDTQYF
d_call: TRBD2; v_call: TRBV18; j_call: TRBJ2-1; clone_size: NA; cdr3_length: 15; cdr3_nt: TGTGCCAGCTCACCAGGGACTAGGAGTAGAAATGAGCAGTTCTTC; cdr3_aa: CASSPGTRSRNEQFF
d_call: NA; v_call: TRBV27; j_call: TRBJ2-7; clone_size: NA; cdr3_length: 15; cdr3_nt: TGTGCCAGCAGTTTGGATGGTAACAGGGCCTACGAGCAGTACTTC; cdr3_aa: CASSLDGNRAYEQYF
d_call: NA; v_call: TRBV6-5; j_call: TRBJ1-5; clone_size: NA; cdr3_length: 15; cdr3_nt: TGTGCCAGCAAAAGAGGGATTATGGGCAATCAGCCCCAGCATTTT; cdr3_aa: CASKRGIMGNQPQHF
d_call: TRBD1; v_call: TRBV29-1; j_call: TRBJ1-2; clone_size: NA; cdr3_length: 15; cdr3_nt: TGCAGCGTCACCGCCGGGACAGGAGGGGTTTATGGCTACACCTTC; cdr3_aa: CSVTAGTGGVYGYTF
d_call: NA; v_call: TRBV30; j_call: TRBJ2-7; clone_size: NA; cdr3_length: 16; cdr3_nt: TGTGCCTGGAAGCGGCTTAGGACAGCGCTCTCCTACGAGCAGTACTTC; cdr3_aa: CAWKRLRTALSYEQYF
d_call: TRBD1; v_call: TRBV28; j_call: TRBJ1-4; clone_size: NA; cdr3_length: 15; cdr3_nt: TGTGCCAGCAGTTTCAGAACAGGGGGCATGGAAAAACTGTTTTTT; cdr3_aa: CASSFRTGGMEKLFF
d_call: TRBD1; v_call: TRBV28; j_call: TRBJ2-7; clone_size: NA; cdr3_length: 14; cdr3_nt: TGTGCCAGCAGTTTGGGGGACAGGGACTACGAGCAGTACTTC; cdr3_aa: CASSLGDRDYEQYF